Reported below is one TCR beta chain. This CDR3 is built from 11 residues. CDR1 and CDR2 (germline): SQVTM, ANQGSEA. Trimming cost V 4 bases and J 5 bases, with 8 bases left between them. This specimen belongs to a study of cytomegalovirus exposure and HLA in healthy donors. Use of 60 Vbeta and 13 Jbeta primers characterized the PCR. The table came from immunoSEQ multiplex PCR; TCRdb's copy has only in-frame clones and leaves some out. The sample records under 200,000 clones, more than 75% being singletons. This chain links TRBV29-1 with TRBJ1-2; D is unclear. The clonotype comes from a woman under 30 in good health and CMV-seronegative. The sample taken for sequencing was PBMCs. CDR3 sequence (DNA): TGCAGCGTTGGATGGCAGTATGGCTACACCTTC. Translated, it gives CSVGWQYGYTF.